These 19 T cell receptor beta chains were all obtained from the same sample, sequenced in a study of Graves' ophthalmopathy and Graves' hyperthyroidism. The authors amplified TCR beta CDR3 regions, and they did so from RNA transcripts for repertoire sequencing. First-round RT-PCR employed HTBI primers, with a second-round multiplex PCR after it. TCRdb used MiXCR to reprocess the multiplex PCR reads, holding one entry per CDR3 protein. The repertoire holds 150,000 to 200,000 distinct CDR3 sequences, 39% seen once, with 8% to 9% in the top ten. The sequencing sample was made of peripheral blood. These receptors were collected from a man aged 25 to 45 with Graves' ophthalmopathy.

This clonotype was recorded many times. The chain joins TRBV29-1 to TRBJ2-7; 11 bases map to TRBD2. Germline V gives CDR1 SQVTM, CDR2 ANQGSEA. The CDR3 totals 16 residues. J lost 3 bases, V lost 1 base, and 8 bases had no gene match. The DNA for the CDR3 is TGCAGCGTTGAAGGTAGTACTAGCGGGAGAATCTACGAGCAGTACTTC. It codes for CSVEGSTSGRIYEQYF.

The table lists this clonotype with many counts. The chain combines TRBV11-2 with TRBJ2-2, with D maybe TRBD1 (5 bases). V shed 2 bases and J shed 4 bases, with 11 bases lying between them. Germline V lookup: CDR1 SGHAT, CDR2 FQNNGV. The CDR3 covers 15 residues. The CDR3 region has the DNA TGTGCCAGCAGCTTAAGGCAGGGCGGCACCGGGGAGCTGTTTTTT. It specifies CASSLRQGGTGELFF.

This clonotype was counted only a few times. The CDR3 DNA follows: TGTGCCAGCAGTTACTCAGGGCAGGGGTCGACCCAGTACTTC. It encodes CASSYSGQGSTQYF. V is TRBV6-5 and J is TRBJ2-5; a weak D match, TRBD1 (6 bases). V lost 0 bases, J lost 7 bases, and 12 bases lay in between. The CDR3 has 14 residues. Germline-derived CDR1 and CDR2 are MNHEY and SVGAGI.

This chain uses TRBV6-2 or TRBV6-3 with TRBJ2-2; D is perhaps TRBD2 (6 bases). This CDR3 spans 14 amino acids. Germline V gene sequence: CDR1 MNHEY, CDR2 SVGEGT. V was shortened by 6 bases and J by 5 bases, with 13 bases between the two germline ends. For the CDR3, the DNA is TGTGCCAGCAGCCCCGGGAGCGTGACCGGGGAGCTGTTTTTT. Translating gives CASSPGSVTGELFF.

This clonotype showed up many times. The rearrangement joins TRBV20-1 to TRBJ1-2; TRBD1 agrees at 9 bases. After removal of 5 bases from V and 7 bases from J, the junction contained 11 bases not matched to a gene. The CDR3 contains 14 residues. Looked up from germline, CDR1 is DFQATT and CDR2 is SNEGSKA (reference sequence). The CDR3 reads CSALSGTGKLGYTF. For the CDR3, the DNA is TGCAGTGCTCTCAGCGGGACAGGGAAACTTGGCTACACCTTC.

The table lists this clonotype with many counts. This clone may be a read error of a much larger clone one base away. The chain has TRBV30 and TRBJ1-2; D ambiguous. There are 12 residues in the CDR3. Per germline, CDR1 GTSNPN and CDR2 SVGIG (reference sequence). CDR3 residues: CAADVLDYGHTF. Written as DNA, the CDR3 is TGTGCTGCCGACGTTCTTGACTATGGCCACACCTTC.

This clonotype has a count of ten or more. The genes are TRBV6-5 and TRBJ2-2; 12 nucleotides agree with TRBD2. The CDR3 runs 18 residues. The V segment lost 4 bases and the J segment 1 base; nucleotides outside the gene matches: 7. Germline V gives CDR1 MNHEY, CDR2 SVGAGI. The CDR3 DNA reads TGTGCCAGCAGTTTCCGACTAGCGGGAGACGGGAACACCGGGGAGCTGTTTTTT. Translating it yields CASSFRLAGDGNTGELFF.

This clonotype was counted many times. This chain connects TRBV11-2 to TRBJ2-2; D not resolved. This CDR3 spans 16 amino acids. Germline V gene data show CDR1 as SGHAT and CDR2 as FQNNGV. Trimming cost V 0 bases and J 1 base, with 9 bases left between them. CDR3 region: CASSLERRGNTGELFF. The CDR3 bases are TGTGCCAGCAGCTTAGAACGACGCGGGAACACCGGGGAGCTGTTTTTT.

This clonotype showed up many times. This chain joins TRBV28 and TRBJ1-5, with a tentative D call TRBD1 (6 bases). The length of the CDR3 is 15 residues. The germline V and J ends were trimmed by 6 bases and 6 bases, with 18 bases remaining between them. Germline values: CDR1 MDHEN, CDR2 SYDVKM. CDR3 bases: TGTGCCAGCAGCTATTGGCGGGGGCCAGGTCAGCCCCAGCATTTT. Translation: CASSYWRGPGQPQHF.

The V call is TRBV9, the J call TRBJ1-1; D might be TRBD1 (6 bases). CDR3 length equals 15 residues. Germline lookup yields CDR1 SGDLS and CDR2 YYNGEE. Trimming took off 6 bases at V and 6 bases at J, with 21 bases between the two ends. Here the CDR3 reads CASTPDPRGAAEAFF. The CDR3 nucleotides read TGTGCCAGCACTCCTGACCCCCGGGGGGCGGCTGAAGCTTTCTTT. The full variable domain, rest sourced from reference TRBV9 and TRBJ1-1, is DSGVTQTPKHLITATGQRVTLRCSPRSGDLSVYWYQQSLDQGLQFLIQYYNGEERAKGNILERFSAQQFPDLHSELNLSSLELGDSALYFCASTPDPRGAAEAFFGQGTRLTVV.

This clonotype was observed many times. The gene calls are TRBV12-3 or TRBV12-4 and TRBJ1-1; maybe TRBD1 (6 bases). CDR3 length: 13 residues. V lost 3 bases, J lost 6 bases, and 11 bases lay in between. For the CDR3, the DNA is TGTGCCAGCAGTTTTAACAGGGTCGCTGAAGCTTTCTTT. It encodes CASSFNRVAEAFF.

This clonotype was recorded at least ten times. This chain uses TRBV30 with TRBJ1-5; 8 bases line up with TRBD1. Trimming at V came to 2 bases and at J to 15 bases, leaving 21 bases not matched to a gene. CDR1 is GTSNPN, CDR2 SVGIG, per germline (reference sequence). This CDR3 has 16 residues. As DNA, the CDR3 is TGTGCCTGGAGTACGGGCCGTAAACAGGGGGATCGTGCCGTGCATTTT. As protein: CAWSTGRKQGDRAVHF.

The table lists this clonotype with many counts. The CDR3 here is CASSRLAGGDEQYF. Written as DNA, the CDR3 is TGTGCCAGTAGCCGACTAGCGGGAGGGGACGAGCAGTACTTC. The J gene is TRBJ2-7, the V gene TRBV19; 14 bases fit TRBD2. With 6 bases clipped from V and 5 bases from J, the junction kept 3 bases outside the gene matches. The CDR3 is 14 amino acids. Looked up from germline, CDR1 is LNHDA and CDR2 is SQIVND (reference sequence).

This clonotype was recorded at least ten times. CDR3 sequence: CASSPITGSQGPLPGELFF. As DNA, the CDR3 is TGTGCCAGCAGTCCTATCACCGGGTCCCAGGGCCCCCTCCCCGGGGAGCTGTTTTTT. The chain carries TRBV28 and TRBJ2-2; a possible D gene is TRBD1 (5 bases). V lost 5 bases, J lost 6 bases, and 28 bases lay in between. This CDR3 has 19 amino acids. Germline CDR1 MDHEN, CDR2 SYDVKM. Supplemented by reference TRBV28 and TRBJ2-2, the full variable domain reads DVKVTQSSRYLVKRTGEKVFLECVQDMDHENMFWYRQDPGLGLRLIYFSYDVKMKEKGDIPEGYSVSREKKERFSLILESASTNQTSMYLCASSPITGSQGPLPGELFFGEGSRLTVL.

This clonotype was counted many times. The chain couples TRBV9 to TRBJ1-1; D is possibly TRBD1 (6 bases). V was pared by 4 bases and J by 1 base, with 14 bases between. The CDR3 length is 15 residues. Per the germline V gene, CDR1 is SGDLS and CDR2 is YYNGEE. Here the CDR3 reads CASSITATGNTEAFF. CDR3 in DNA: TGTGCCAGCAGCATAACCGCGACAGGGAACACTGAAGCTTTCTTT.

V gene TRBV20-1 combines with J gene TRBJ2-4; unclear D gene. The CDR3 runs 13 residues. V was cut by 2 bases and J by 7 bases, with 12 bases left in between. Germline assignment: CDR1 DFQATT and CDR2 SNEGSKA (reference sequence). CDR3 bases: TGCAGTGCTAGACTCCTAGGTCGGAACATTCAGTACTTC. Encoded protein: CSARLLGRNIQYF.

This clonotype was recorded at least ten times. This chain uses TRBV27 with TRBJ2-7; 7 positions agree with TRBD1. V was clipped by 4 bases and J by 7 bases; unmatched bases: 25. This CDR3 has 19 residues. From germline, CDR1 is MNHEY and CDR2 SMNVEV (reference sequence). The CDR3 is CASSYPPPGTALVWEEQYF. The CDR3 DNA reads as TGTGCCAGCAGTTACCCCCCGCCCGGGACAGCCCTGGTGTGGGAGGAGCAGTACTTC.

This clonotype was seen repeatedly, ten times or more. The chain uses TRBV12-3 or TRBV12-4 and TRBJ2-5; tentatively, D is TRBD2 (6 bases). This CDR3 spans 13 amino acids. Trimming shortened V by 5 bases and J by 1 base, and 8 bases separated the two germline ends. This CDR3 reads CASSRDSQETQYF. The CDR3 DNA is TGTGCCAGCAGTCGGGACTCCCAAGAGACCCAGTACTTC.

The V and J genes are TRBV6-1 and TRBJ1-1; D possibly corresponds to TRBD1 (5 bases). V was shortened by 4 bases and J by 1 base, with 16 bases between the two germline ends. Germline CDR1 reads MNHNS; CDR2 reads SASEGT. The CDR3 is 16 amino acids. In DNA, the CDR3 is TGTGCCAGCAGTGTAACCCCGGGGCCAGAGAACACTGAAGCTTTCTTT. Translation gives CASSVTPGPENTEAFF.